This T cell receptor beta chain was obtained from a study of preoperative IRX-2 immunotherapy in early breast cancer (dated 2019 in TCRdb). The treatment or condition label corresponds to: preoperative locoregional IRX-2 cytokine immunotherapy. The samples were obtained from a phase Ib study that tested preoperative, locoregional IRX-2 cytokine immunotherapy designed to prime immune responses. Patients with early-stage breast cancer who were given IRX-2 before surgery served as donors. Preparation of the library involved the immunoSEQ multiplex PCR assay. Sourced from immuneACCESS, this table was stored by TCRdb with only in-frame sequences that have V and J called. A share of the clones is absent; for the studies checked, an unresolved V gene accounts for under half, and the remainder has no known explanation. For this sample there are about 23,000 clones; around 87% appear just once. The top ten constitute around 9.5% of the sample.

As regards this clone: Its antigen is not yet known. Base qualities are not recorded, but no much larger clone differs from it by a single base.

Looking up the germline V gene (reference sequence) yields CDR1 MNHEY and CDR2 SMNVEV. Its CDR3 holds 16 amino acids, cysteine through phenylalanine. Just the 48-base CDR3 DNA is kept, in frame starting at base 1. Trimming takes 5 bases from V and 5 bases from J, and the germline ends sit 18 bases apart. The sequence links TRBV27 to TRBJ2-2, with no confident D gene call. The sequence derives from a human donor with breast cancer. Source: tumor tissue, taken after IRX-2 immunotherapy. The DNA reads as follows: TGTGCCAGCAGTCCCCAGGTAGCCCTAGGAACCGGGGAGCTGTTTTTT. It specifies CASSPQVALGTGELFF.